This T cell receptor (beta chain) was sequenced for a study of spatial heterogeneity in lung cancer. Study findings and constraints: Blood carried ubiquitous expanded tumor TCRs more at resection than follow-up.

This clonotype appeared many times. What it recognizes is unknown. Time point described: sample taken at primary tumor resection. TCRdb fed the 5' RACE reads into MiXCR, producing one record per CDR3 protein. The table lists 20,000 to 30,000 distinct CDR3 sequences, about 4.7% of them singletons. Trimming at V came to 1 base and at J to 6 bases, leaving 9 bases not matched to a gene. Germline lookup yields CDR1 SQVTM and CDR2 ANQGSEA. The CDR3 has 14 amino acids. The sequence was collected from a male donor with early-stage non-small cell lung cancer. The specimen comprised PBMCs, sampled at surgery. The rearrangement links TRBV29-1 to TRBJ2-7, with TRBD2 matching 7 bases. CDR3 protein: CSVEVGRGRSEQYF. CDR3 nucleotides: TGCAGCGTTGAAGTTGGGAGGGGAAGGTCCGAGCAGTACTTC.